This T cell receptor (beta chain) was sequenced during a study of T-cell reconstitution after alpha-beta-depleted transplantation in children. Whole-study results and caveats: A year post-transplant, T-cell counts and diversity derived mostly from newly produced T cells. Some patients' high day-60 TCRbeta diversity was attributed to recipient cells surviving conditioning. Reportedly, roughly two months post-transplant, alpha-beta T cells arose from several hundred expanded graft clones.

Construction of the TCRbeta library involved unique molecular identifiers. TCRdb passed the PCR reads through MiXCR, listing each CDR3 protein once. The repertoire consists of under 250,000 distinct CDR3 sequences, with around 25% occurring once and the leading ten covering 4% to 5.5%. On this clonotype: Antigen unknown.

The CDR3 spans 15 residues. The V gene's germline CDR1 is SNHLY and CDR2 FYNNEI. J gave up 4 bases and V 5 bases, and 7 bases lay outside the gene matches. The receptor was isolated from a female patient aged 2-10 years who had a stem cell transplant for congenital amegakaryocytic thrombocytopenia, so the T cells may come from the graft donor. The chain has TRBV2 and TRBJ2-3, with 9 nucleotides matching TRBD1. The source material was PBMCs, mostly from graft donor cells, sampled 360 days after TCRalphabeta/CD19-depleted stem cell transplant. CDR3 sequence (DNA): TGTGCCAGCAGTATCCGGGACAGGGTTGCAGATACGCAGTATTTT. Encoded protein: CASSIRDRVADTQYF.